Listed below are T cell receptor beta chains from one sample, sequenced in a study of T cell responses to AZD1222 COVID-19 vaccine. The method was immunoSEQ multiplex PCR; TCRdb's version includes in-frame clones alone and lacks a portion of them. The sample has 150,000 or so clones, about nine tenths seen once. The sequencing here drew on peripheral blood, taken on day 0 of AZD1222 vaccination. The source of these receptors is an adult in good health. The CDR3 runs from the conserved cysteine through the conserved F or W. Each record gives: J gene, V gene, clone size, D gene, CDR3 protein, CDR3 DNA. A D gene is named only where the DNA matches it firmly. Expanded clones get a size class; other rows say once, few or many, or leave the size out.

>TRBJ1-1|TRBV7-9|.|.
CASSLTGMNTEAFF
TGTGCCAGCAGCTTAACAGGGATGAACACTGAAGCTTTCTTT
>TRBJ2-1|TRBV5-5|.|TRBD2
CASSLRGLAGPRAEQFF
TGTGCCAGCAGCTTGAGGGGACTAGCGGGACCTCGTGCTGAGCAGTTCTTC
>TRBJ1-5|TRBV24-1|.|.
CATSDTDAGNQPQHF
TGTGCCACCAGTGACACGGACGCCGGAAATCAGCCCCAGCATTTT
>TRBJ1-5|TRBV6-1|.|TRBD1
CASSEGDRGHQPQHF
TGTGCCAGCAGTGAAGGGGACAGGGGGCATCAGCCCCAGCATTTT
>TRBJ1-2|TRBV28|.|.
CASSLNHLSYGYTF
TGTGCCAGCAGTTTAAATCACCTTTCCTATGGCTACACCTTC
>TRBJ2-5|TRBV7-3|.|.
CASSSGGAYQETQYF
TGTGCCAGCAGCTCAGGGGGGGCGTACCAAGAGACCCAGTACTTC
>TRBJ2-1|TRBV7-9|.|.
CAGLTGSYNEQFF
TGTGCCGGACTTACAGGATCCTACAATGAGCAGTTCTTC
>TRBJ1-1|TRBV6-2/TRBV6-3|.|.
CASSAGVATEAFF
TGTGCCAGCAGTGCAGGGGTGGCCACTGAAGCTTTCTTT
>TRBJ2-2|TRBV5-1|.|TRBD2
CASSLLPGLAAPGELFF
TGCGCCAGCAGCCTGTTGCCGGGACTAGCGGCACCCGGGGAGCTGTTTTTT
>TRBJ1-1|TRBV29-1|.|.
CSAQVDPVAVSEAFF
TGCAGTGCCCAAGTTGACCCGGTTGCGGTTTCTGAAGCTTTCTTT
>TRBJ1-6|TRBV5-1|.|.
CASSSGGQLRNSPLHF
TGCGCCAGCAGCTCGGGCGGACAATTGCGGAATTCACCCCTCCACTTT
>TRBJ1-1|TRBV19|.|.
CASSRRPTEAFF
TGTGCCAGTAGCAGACGACCCACTGAAGCTTTCTTT
>TRBJ1-6|TRBV6-5|.|.
CASSRIGAVTLHF
TGTGCCAGCAGTCGGATTGGGGCGGTCACCCTCCACTTT
>TRBJ2-3|TRBV24-1|.|.
CATGTWDGDTQYF
TGTGCCACCGGTACCTGGGACGGAGATACGCAGTATTTT
>TRBJ1-1|TRBV3-1/TRBV3-2|.|.
CASSPPYRAVGGNTEAFF
TGTGCCAGCAGCCCACCTTACAGGGCGGTAGGGGGGAACACTGAAGCTTTCTTT
>TRBJ1-6|TRBV19|.|.
CASSRDFGEISTPLHF
TGTGCCAGTAGCAGGGACTTCGGCGAAATTTCGACACCCCTCCACTTT
>TRBJ2-7|TRBV7-2|.|TRBD2
CASSLRLAGAYEQYF
TGTGCCAGCAGCTTAAGACTAGCGGGTGCCTACGAGCAGTACTTC
>TRBJ2-2|TRBV11-2|.|.
CASSLEGGLITGELFF
TGTGCCAGCAGCTTAGAGGGGGGGCTTATAACCGGGGAGCTGTTTTTT
>TRBJ2-7|TRBV30|.|TRBD2
CAWSVGTSFGEQYF
TGTGCCTGGAGTGTAGGGACTAGCTTCGGCGAGCAGTACTTC
>TRBJ2-3|TRBV9|.|.
CATAASSTDTQYF
TGTGCCACCGCGGCTTCTAGCACAGATACGCAGTATTTT
>TRBJ2-5|TRBV15|.|.
CATSRERERGETQYF
TGTGCCACCAGCAGAGAACGAGAGAGAGGCGAGACCCAGTACTTC
>TRBJ2-5|TRBV4-1|.|.
CASSQRTTEAQETQYF
TGCGCCAGCAGCCAACGGACCACGGAGGCTCAAGAGACCCAGTACTTC
>TRBJ2-5|TRBV5-1|.|.
CASRQNRVQETQYF
TGCGCCAGCAGACAAAACAGGGTCCAAGAGACCCAGTACTTC
>TRBJ2-5|TRBV29-1|.|TRBD1
CSVRPGQQQETQYF
TGCAGCGTGAGGCCGGGACAGCAACAAGAGACCCAGTACTTC
>TRBJ2-7|TRBV27|.|TRBD1
CASSLSTGGYEQYF
TGTGCCAGCAGTTTATCGACAGGGGGCTACGAGCAGTACTTC
>TRBJ2-7|TRBV7-2|.|TRBD1
CASSFLRGRGEQYF
TGTGCCAGCAGCTTCCTGAGGGGCAGGGGGGAGCAGTACTTC
>TRBJ1-2|TRBV7-9|.|.
CASSFSGANYGYTF
TGTGCCAGCAGCTTTTCCGGCGCTAACTATGGCTACACCTTC
>TRBJ2-1|TRBV28|.|.
CASRPGVRNEQFF
TGTGCCAGCAGACCAGGGGTAAGGAATGAGCAGTTCTTC
>TRBJ2-1|TRBV2|.|TRBD2
CASSEARLAGGHGEQFF
TGTGCCAGCAGTGAAGCCAGACTAGCGGGAGGGCACGGTGAGCAGTTCTTC
>TRBJ2-7|TRBV5-1|.|TRBD2
CASSSGLAGGPEQYF
TGCGCCAGCAGCTCGGGACTAGCGGGAGGGCCTGAGCAGTACTTC
>TRBJ1-6|TRBV7-3|.|TRBD1
CASSLHWDRNSPLHF
TGTGCCAGCAGCTTGCATTGGGACAGAAATTCACCCCTCCACTTT
>TRBJ1-1|TRBV7-9|.|.
CASSPIFHRAQDTEAFF
TGTGCCAGCAGCCCAATCTTCCACAGGGCCCAGGACACTGAAGCTTTCTTT
>TRBJ2-1|TRBV5-1|.|.
CASSFNPTYNEQFF
TGCGCCAGCAGCTTTAACCCGACCTACAATGAGCAGTTCTTC
>TRBJ2-3|TRBV5-1|.|TRBD2
CASGPLASGGDTQYF
TGCGCCAGCGGCCCACTAGCGTCCGGGGGTGATACGCAGTATTTT
>TRBJ2-7|TRBV15|.|TRBD2
CATSRGRGTKYEQYF
TGTGCCACCAGCAGAGGCCGAGGGACTAAGTACGAGCAGTACTTC
>TRBJ2-1|TRBV7-2|.|TRBD2
CASSSREEYNEQFF
TGTGCCAGCAGTAGCCGGGAGGAATACAATGAGCAGTTCTTC
>TRBJ2-5|TRBV7-2|.|TRBD2
CASSLAIGLAGGYQETQYF
TGTGCCAGCAGCTTAGCCATTGGACTAGCGGGAGGGTACCAAGAGACCCAGTACTTC
>TRBJ2-2|TRBV7-7|few|.
CASSYVDTGELFF
TGTGCCAGCAGTTACGTAGACACCGGGGAGCTGTTTTTT
>TRBJ1-2|TRBV20-1|.|.
CSAGGDYGYTF
TGCAGTGCTGGGGGGGACTATGGCTACACCTTC
>TRBJ1-2|TRBV5-4|few|.
CASSPTGSNGYTF
TGTGCCAGCAGCCCTACAGGGAGTAATGGCTACACCTTC
>TRBJ2-6|TRBV5-1|once|.
CASSLITAGANVLTF
TGCGCCAGCAGCTTGATTACAGCTGGGGCCAACGTCCTGACTTTC
>TRBJ2-2|TRBV5-6|.|.
CASSLENGELFF
TGTGCCAGCAGCTTGGAAAACGGGGAGCTGTTTTTT
>TRBJ2-1|TRBV7-3|.|TRBD2
CASSRTSGSTSSYNEQFF
TGTGCCAGCAGTCGGACTAGCGGGTCCACCAGCTCCTACAATGAGCAGTTCTTC
>TRBJ1-1|TRBV6-5|.|.
CASSQPVGNTEAFF
TGTGCCAGCAGTCAACCCGTGGGGAACACTGAAGCTTTCTTT
>TRBJ1-1|TRBV7-8|.|.
CASSWDHKVFF
TGTGCCAGCAGCTGGGATCATAAGGTTTTCTTT
>TRBJ1-2|TRBV7-8|.|TRBD1
CASSTRQGVLYGYTF
TGTGCCAGCAGTACACGGCAGGGGGTACTCTATGGCTACACCTTC
>TRBJ1-3|TRBV3-1/TRBV3-2|.|TRBD1
CASSPTGGSGNTIYF
TGTGCCAGCAGCCCCACAGGGGGGTCTGGAAACACCATATATTTT
>TRBJ2-6|TRBV11-2|few|.
CASSLAGLSGANVLTF
TGTGCCAGCAGCTTAGCCGGACTCTCTGGGGCCAACGTCCTGACTTTC
>TRBJ2-6|TRBV6-2/TRBV6-3|.|TRBD1
CASSLTGGAGANVLTF
TGTGCCAGCAGTCTGACAGGGGGCGCTGGGGCCAACGTCCTGACTTTC
>TRBJ1-1|TRBV19|.|.
CASSRGGRMNTEAFF
TGTGCCAGTAGTAGGGGGGGCCGCATGAACACTGAAGCTTTCTTT